This T cell receptor beta chain was captured by sequencing in a study of beta chain features in type 1 diabetes. Study at large: All of the samples together had around 110,000,000 sorted cells examined. Notes on the study in general: Shorter TCRB CDR3s, moderately but significantly so, marked every one of the four CD4+ subsets in Type 1 diabetes patients. Diminished insertions and augmented deletions at VDJ junctions characterized type 1 diabetes patients.

Regarding this clone: Its antigen remains unidentified.

The CDR3 is 14 amino acids. The germline V gene encodes CDR1 MNHEY and CDR2 SVGAGI. Unmatched junction bases numbered 2, after V lost 7 bases and J lost 3 bases. Every bit of the isolated RNA underwent reverse transcription, so sequencing read expressed TCRB transcripts. Method: immunoSEQ multiplex PCR; TCRdb's copy keeps in-frame clones and lacks some. The data show 300,000 to 450,000 clones, 9.5% to 10% seen once. The receptor was derived from a man between 25 and 39 years old with type 1 diabetes. This rearrangement joins TRBV6-5 to TRBJ2-2; 10 bases match TRBD2. Material: central memory CD4+ T cells from blood. CDR3 in amino acids: CASIAGGYTGELFF. In DNA form, the CDR3 reads TGTGCCAGCATAGCGGGAGGTTACACCGGGGAGCTGTTTTTT.